The sequence of this T cell receptor (beta chain) was determined in a study of response to subunit inactivated influenza vaccine. V lost 2 bases, J lost 4 bases, and 10 bases stayed unmatched. The germline gives CDR1 SGHAT, CDR2 FQNNGV. CDR3 length equals 16 residues. In TCRdb, the RT-PCR reads were re-called with MiXCR into one record per CDR3 protein. This sample has approximately 290,000 distinct CDR3 sequences, with approximately 20% found just once. The sample consisted of PBMCs from blood, taken approximately 20 months after vaccination. The TCR originated in a man between 50 and 75 years old who received an inactivated influenza vaccine. The V and J genes are TRBV11-2 and TRBJ1-2, with 7 bases identical to TRBD1. The CDR3 DNA is TGTGCCAGCAGCTTAATCTCCGGACAGGACTTCTATGGCTACACCTTC. The encoded protein is CASSLISGQDFYGYTF.